This TCR beta chain is from a study of Ad26.COV2.S vaccination and SARS-CoV-2 variants. Treatment noted: over 15 received Ad26.COV2.S at low or high dose, single or two shots; five or six received placebo; per-sample allocation not given. Day 63 after the first injection of vaccine or placebo was the sampling time. The assay was immunoSEQ multiplex PCR, and TCRdb's table has in-frame clones only and misses some. The data show around 450,000 clones, with 85% to 90% seen just once and 3.6% held by the top ten. The V end lost 6 bases, the J end lost 0 bases, and 18 bases lay between the germline ends. Germline assignment: CDR1 MDHEN and CDR2 SYDVKM. The CDR3 contains 16 residues.

V and J are TRBV28 and TRBJ2-7; possibly TRBD1 for D (6 bases). This clonotype was sampled from a person between 18 and 59 years old who received the Ad26.COV2.S COVID-19 vaccine or a placebo. Sample: peripheral blood, taken in a trial of Ad26.COV2.S vaccine versus placebo. CDR3 sequence reads: CASSPHRDTSSYEQYF. CDR3 bases: TGTGCCAGCAGCCCTCACCGGGACACCAGCTCCTACGAGCAGTACTTC.